These T cell receptor beta chains were read from a single sample in a study of cytomegalovirus exposure and HLA in healthy donors. Generated by immunoSEQ multiplex PCR, the TCRdb table keeps only in-frame clones and is missing some. This sample yields 100,000 to 150,000 clones, of which around 80% are seen a single time; around 8.5% belongs to the top ten. The sequencing input was PBMCs. Source of these receptors: a woman aged 45 to 65 in good health and CMV-seropositive. The CDR3 runs from the conserved cysteine through the conserved F or W. Fields, in order: J gene, clone size, V gene, D gene, CDR3 protein, CDR3 DNA. The D gene is left open where the match is weak. Clone size, where shown, is once, few, many, or a class for clones that have expanded.

J: TRBJ1-1; size: few; V: TRBV19; D: -; CDR3: CASSDRLNTEAFF; DNA: TGTGCCAGTAGTGACAGACTGAACACTGAAGCTTTCTTT
J: TRBJ1-3; size: -; V: TRBV5-4; D: TRBD1; CDR3: CASSQPSGQGPGNTIYF; DNA: TGTGCCAGCAGCCAACCCTCGGGACAGGGACCTGGAAACACCATATATTTT
J: TRBJ1-2; size: -; V: TRBV19; D: -; CDR3: CASIVSRGGPYGYTF; DNA: TGTGCCAGTATTGTAAGCCGAGGGGGTCCATATGGCTACACCTTC
J: TRBJ1-2; size: -; V: TRBV18; D: -; CDR3: CASSPASTASGGTF; DNA: TGTGCCAGCTCACCGGCGAGCACGGCGTCCGGGGGCACCTTC
J: TRBJ2-7; size: -; V: TRBV5-6; D: TRBD2; CDR3: CASSPSGTSGYGQYF; DNA: TGTGCCAGCAGCCCGTCCGGGACTAGCGGCTACGGGCAGTACTTC
J: TRBJ2-5; size: -; V: TRBV5-1; D: TRBD2; CDR3: CASSRGTSVQETQYF; DNA: TGCGCCAGCAGCAGAGGCACTAGCGTCCAAGAGACCCAGTACTTC
J: TRBJ2-7; size: -; V: TRBV6-6; D: -; CDR3: CASRPSGEAYEQYF; DNA: TGTGCCAGCAGACCCTCGGGGGAAGCCTACGAGCAGTACTTC
J: TRBJ2-3; size: -; V: TRBV5-6; D: -; CDR3: CASGTFAGSTQYF; DNA: TGTGCCAGCGGGACCTTCGCGGGAAGTACGCAGTATTTT
J: TRBJ2-7; size: -; V: TRBV7-2; D: TRBD1; CDR3: CASSPNQQGAKYEQYF; DNA: TGTGCCAGCAGCCCAAATCAACAGGGGGCGAAGTACGAGCAGTACTTC
J: TRBJ2-6; size: -; V: TRBV19; D: -; CDR3: CASSSQVSSGANVLTF; DNA: TGTGCCAGTAGTAGTCAGGTTAGCTCTGGGGCCAACGTCCTGACTTTC
J: TRBJ2-5; size: once; V: TRBV7-7; D: TRBD2; CDR3: CASSLSSGGEETQYF; DNA: TGTGCTAGCAGCTTATCTAGCGGGGGGGAAGAGACCCAGTACTTC
J: TRBJ1-1; size: -; V: TRBV7-4; D: -; CDR3: CASSFRVNTEAFF; DNA: TGTGCCAGCAGCTTCCGCGTGAACACTGAAGCTTTCTTT
J: TRBJ2-1; size: -; V: TRBV5-1; D: -; CDR3: CASSLGLYNEQFF; DNA: TGCGCCAGCAGCTTAGGACTCTACAATGAGCAGTTCTTC
J: TRBJ1-5; size: few; V: TRBV19; D: TRBD1; CDR3: CASSTTGNQPQHF; DNA: TGTGCCAGTAGTACGACAGGGAATCAGCCCCAGCATTTT
J: TRBJ2-3; size: -; V: TRBV6-6; D: -; CDR3: CASSFSADTQYF; DNA: TGTGCCAGCAGTTTTTCTGCAGATACGCAGTATTTT
J: TRBJ2-7; size: -; V: TRBV7-2; D: TRBD2; CDR3: CASSFRSGGLTYEQYF; DNA: TGTGCCAGCAGCTTTCGGAGCGGGGGCCTCACCTACGAGCAGTACTTC
J: TRBJ1-3; size: -; V: TRBV2; D: -; CDR3: CASSLHSSGNTIYF; DNA: TGTGCCAGCAGTCTTCACAGCTCTGGAAACACCATATATTTT
J: TRBJ1-4; size: -; V: TRBV5-1; D: -; CDR3: CASSLITPGHQNEKLFF; DNA: TGCGCCAGCAGCTTGATCACTCCGGGACACCAAAATGAAAAACTGTTTTTT
J: TRBJ2-1; size: -; V: TRBV9; D: TRBD2; CDR3: CASSPGTSGRIHEQFF; DNA: TGTGCCAGCAGCCCCGGGACTAGCGGGAGAATCCATGAGCAGTTCTTC
J: TRBJ1-1; size: -; V: TRBV15; D: TRBD1; CDR3: CATSRDWDRTHEAFF; DNA: TGTGCCACCAGCAGGGACTGGGACAGGACCCATGAAGCTTTCTTT
J: TRBJ2-1; size: -; V: TRBV9; D: -; CDR3: CASSGPEGGGNEQFF; DNA: TGTGCCAGCAGCGGCCCAGAAGGGGGGGGCAATGAGCAGTTCTTC
J: TRBJ2-1; size: -; V: TRBV18; D: TRBD2; CDR3: CASSRPGLASNEQFF; DNA: TGTGCCAGCTCACGACCGGGACTAGCGTCCAATGAGCAGTTCTTC
J: TRBJ2-5; size: -; V: TRBV23-1; D: -; CDR3: CASKWGGTEQETQYF; DNA: TGCGCCAGCAAGTGGGGCGGGACGGAACAAGAGACCCAGTACTTC
J: TRBJ1-3; size: -; V: TRBV11-2; D: -; CDR3: CASSLYYQGSSGNTIYF; DNA: TGTGCCAGCAGCTTATACTACCAGGGAAGCTCTGGAAACACCATATATTTT